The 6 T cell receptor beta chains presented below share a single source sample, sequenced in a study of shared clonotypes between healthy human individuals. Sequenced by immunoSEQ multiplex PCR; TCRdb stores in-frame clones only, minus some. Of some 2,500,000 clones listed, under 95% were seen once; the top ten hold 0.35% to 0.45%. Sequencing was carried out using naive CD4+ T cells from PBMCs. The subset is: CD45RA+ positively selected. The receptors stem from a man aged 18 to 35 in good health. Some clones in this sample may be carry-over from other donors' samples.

The CDR3 is CASSEALGGYRGRTYEQYF. The CDR3 DNA reads as TGTGCCAGCAGTGAAGCGCTAGGGGGCTACAGGGGGCGGACCTACGAGCAGTACTTC. The gene calls are TRBV6-1 and TRBJ2-7; 9 nucleotides agree with TRBD1. The germline V gene has CDR1 MNHNS and CDR2 SASEGT. The junction had 14 bases not matched to a gene; V was cut back by 0 bases and J by 2 bases. The CDR3 has 19 amino acids.

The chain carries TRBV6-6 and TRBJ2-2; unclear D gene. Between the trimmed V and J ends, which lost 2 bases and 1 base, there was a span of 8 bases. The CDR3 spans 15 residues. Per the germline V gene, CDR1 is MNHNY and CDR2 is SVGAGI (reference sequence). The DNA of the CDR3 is TGTGCCAGCAGTTACAGGGCGAGGAACACCGGGGAGCTGTTTTTT. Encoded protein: CASSYRARNTGELFF.

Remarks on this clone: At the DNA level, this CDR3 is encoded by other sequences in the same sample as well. For the CDR3, the DNA is TGTGCCAGCAGTTTAGCGGGGGGTTACACTGAAGCTTTCTTT. Protein: CASSLAGGYTEAFF. V is TRBV28 and J is TRBJ1-1; possibly TRBD1 for D (5 bases). CDR3 length equals 14 residues. Per germline, CDR1 MDHEN and CDR2 SYDVKM. With 2 bases removed from V and 3 bases from J, the gap between germline ends came to 10 bases.

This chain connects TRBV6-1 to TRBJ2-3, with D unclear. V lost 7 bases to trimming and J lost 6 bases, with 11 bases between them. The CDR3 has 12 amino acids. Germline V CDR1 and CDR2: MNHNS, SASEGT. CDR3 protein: CASTDEADTQYF. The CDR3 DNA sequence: TGTGCCAGCACCGACGAGGCCGATACGCAGTATTTT.

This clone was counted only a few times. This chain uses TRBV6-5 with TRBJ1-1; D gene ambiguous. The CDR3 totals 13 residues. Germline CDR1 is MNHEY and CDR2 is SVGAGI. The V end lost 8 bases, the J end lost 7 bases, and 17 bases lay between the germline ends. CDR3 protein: CASRVGVNLEAFF. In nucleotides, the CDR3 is TGTGCCAGCCGTGTCGGTGTTAACCTTGAAGCTTTCTTT.

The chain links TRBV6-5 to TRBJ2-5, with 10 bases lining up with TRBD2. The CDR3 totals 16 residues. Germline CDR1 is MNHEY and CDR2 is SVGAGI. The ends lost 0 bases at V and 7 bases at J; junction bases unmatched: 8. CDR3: CASSYSRLAGVGTQYF. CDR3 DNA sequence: TGTGCCAGCAGTTACTCGAGGCTAGCGGGAGTTGGGACCCAGTACTTC.